The entry that follows covers one T cell receptor beta chain sequence. The read is 3 residues too short to cover the CDR3 end, so that end is filled in from the germline J gene. Sequencing was performed with immunoSEQ multiplex PCR; in TCRdb, only in-frame clones are kept and a portion is missing. The sample shows about 17,000 clones, and around 11% sits with its ten largest clones. These data belong to a study of T cells in women clearing cervical HPV infection. V dropped 0 bases and J dropped 5; count of bases not matched to a gene: 4. This CDR3 region has 16 residues. Germline CDR1 MGHRA, CDR2 YSYEKL.

The rearrangement uses TRBV4-1 and TRBJ2-3; 11 bases align to TRBD2. The material sequenced was blood buffy coat. The sequence came from a woman aged 18-69 years with a cervical HPV16 infection that either progressed to CIN3+ or cleared (not recorded which). The part of the CDR3 DNA that was read is TGCGCCAGCAGCCAAGATCTAGCGGGGGGCCTAGATACG. This translates into CASSQDLAGGLDT. The entire CDR3 reads CASSQDLAGGLDTQYF.